This T cell receptor (beta chain) is drawn from a study of identical twins. Findings and caveats of the study: Carriage of fewer insertions was seen in abundant cord blood beta clonotypes, whereas memory repertoires showed none. For monozygotic twins, models underestimated out-of-frame TCR alpha sharing.

TCRdb re-derived calls from the 5' RACE reads in MiXCR, one entry per CDR3 protein. Among approximately 150,000 distinct CDR3 sequences, around 3.4% were seen once, and the ten largest hold around 8.1%. Ten or more counts support this clonotype. Its antigen is undetermined. Trimming removed 3 bases from V and 4 bases from J; junction bases left unmatched: 16. Germline CDR1 and CDR2: SGHAT and FQDESV (reference sequence). This CDR3 has 19 residues. The rearrangement uses TRBV11-1 and TRBJ2-3; the match to TRBD2 covers 10 bases. Material: memory T cells sorted from blood. The TCR comes from a man between 18 and 29 years old in good health. The CDR3 DNA sequence: TGTGCCAGCAGCTTTGGCCTAGCGGGAGTAAGACCCCCTGCAGATACGCAGTATTTT. Translation: CASSFGLAGVRPPADTQYF.